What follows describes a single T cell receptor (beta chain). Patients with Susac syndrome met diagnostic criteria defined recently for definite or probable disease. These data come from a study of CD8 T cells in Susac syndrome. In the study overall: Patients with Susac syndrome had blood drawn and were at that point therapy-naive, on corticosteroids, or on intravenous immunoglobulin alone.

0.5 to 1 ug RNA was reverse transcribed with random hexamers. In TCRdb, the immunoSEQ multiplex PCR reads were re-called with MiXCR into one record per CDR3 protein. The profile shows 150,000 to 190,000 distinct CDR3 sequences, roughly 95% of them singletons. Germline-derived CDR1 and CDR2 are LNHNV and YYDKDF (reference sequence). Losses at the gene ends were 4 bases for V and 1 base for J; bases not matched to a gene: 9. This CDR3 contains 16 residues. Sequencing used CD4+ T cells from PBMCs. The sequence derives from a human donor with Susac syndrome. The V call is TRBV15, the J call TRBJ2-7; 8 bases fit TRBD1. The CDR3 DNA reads TGTGCCACCAGCACTCTCGGACAGGGAGGTTCCTACGAGCAGTACTTC. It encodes CATSTLGQGGSYEQYF.